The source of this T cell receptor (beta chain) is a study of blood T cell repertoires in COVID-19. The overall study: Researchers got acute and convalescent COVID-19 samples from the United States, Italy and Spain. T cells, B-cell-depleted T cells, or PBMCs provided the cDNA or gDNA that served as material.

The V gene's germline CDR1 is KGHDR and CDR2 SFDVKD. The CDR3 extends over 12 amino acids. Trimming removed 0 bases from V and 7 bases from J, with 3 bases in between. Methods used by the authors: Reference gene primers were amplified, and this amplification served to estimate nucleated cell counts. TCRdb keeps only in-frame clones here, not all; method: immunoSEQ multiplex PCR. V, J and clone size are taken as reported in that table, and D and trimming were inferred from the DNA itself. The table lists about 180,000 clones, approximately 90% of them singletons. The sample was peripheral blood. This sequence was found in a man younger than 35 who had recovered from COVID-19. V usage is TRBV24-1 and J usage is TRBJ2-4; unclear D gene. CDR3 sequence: CATSDLQNIQYF. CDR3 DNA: TGTGCCACCAGTGATTTGCAGAACATTCAGTACTTC.